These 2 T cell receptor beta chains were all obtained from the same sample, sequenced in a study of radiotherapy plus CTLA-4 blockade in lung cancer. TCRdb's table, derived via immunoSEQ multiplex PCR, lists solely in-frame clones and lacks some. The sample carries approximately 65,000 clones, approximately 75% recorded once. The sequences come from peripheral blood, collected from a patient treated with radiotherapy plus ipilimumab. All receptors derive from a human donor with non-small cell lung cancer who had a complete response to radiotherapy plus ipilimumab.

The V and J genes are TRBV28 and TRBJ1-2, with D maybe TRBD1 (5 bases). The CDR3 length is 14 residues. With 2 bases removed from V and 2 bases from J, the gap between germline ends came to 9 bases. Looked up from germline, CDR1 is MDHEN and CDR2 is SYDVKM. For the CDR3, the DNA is TGTGCCAGCAGTTTAATCTGGGGGAACTATGGCTACACCTTC. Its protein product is CASSLIWGNYGYTF.

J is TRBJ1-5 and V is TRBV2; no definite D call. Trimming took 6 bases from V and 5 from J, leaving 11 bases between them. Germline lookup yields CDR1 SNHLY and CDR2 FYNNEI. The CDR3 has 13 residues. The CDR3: CASRPNGDQPQHF. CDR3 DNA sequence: TGTGCCAGCAGACCCAACGGGGATCAGCCCCAGCATTTT.